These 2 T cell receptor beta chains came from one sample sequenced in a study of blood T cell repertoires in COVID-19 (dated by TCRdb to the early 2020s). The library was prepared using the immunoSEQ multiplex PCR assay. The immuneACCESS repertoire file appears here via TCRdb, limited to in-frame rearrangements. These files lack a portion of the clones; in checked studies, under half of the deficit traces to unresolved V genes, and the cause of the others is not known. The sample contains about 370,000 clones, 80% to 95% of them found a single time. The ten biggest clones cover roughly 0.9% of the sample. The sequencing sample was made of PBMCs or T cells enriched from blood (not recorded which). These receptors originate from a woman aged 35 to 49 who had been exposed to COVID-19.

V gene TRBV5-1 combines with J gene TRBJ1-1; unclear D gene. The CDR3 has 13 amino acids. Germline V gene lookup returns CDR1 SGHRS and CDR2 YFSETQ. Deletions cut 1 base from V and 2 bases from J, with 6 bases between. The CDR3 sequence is CASSLTVNTEAFF. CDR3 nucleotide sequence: TGCGCCAGCAGCTTGACAGTAAACACTGAAGCTTTCTTT. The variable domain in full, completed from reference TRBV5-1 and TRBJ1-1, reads KAGVTQTPRYLIKTRGQQVTLSCSPISGHRSVSWYQQTPGQGLQFLFEYFSETQRNKGNFPGRFSGRQFSNSRSEMNVSTLELGDSALYLCASSLTVNTEAFFGQGTRLTVV.

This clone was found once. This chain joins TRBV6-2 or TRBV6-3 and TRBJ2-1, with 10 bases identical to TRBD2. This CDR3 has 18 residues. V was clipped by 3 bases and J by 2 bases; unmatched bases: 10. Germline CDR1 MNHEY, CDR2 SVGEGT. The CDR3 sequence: CASSYSIQREGPYNEQFF. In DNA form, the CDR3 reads TGTGCCAGCAGTTATTCTATCCAGCGGGAGGGTCCCTACAATGAGCAGTTCTTC.